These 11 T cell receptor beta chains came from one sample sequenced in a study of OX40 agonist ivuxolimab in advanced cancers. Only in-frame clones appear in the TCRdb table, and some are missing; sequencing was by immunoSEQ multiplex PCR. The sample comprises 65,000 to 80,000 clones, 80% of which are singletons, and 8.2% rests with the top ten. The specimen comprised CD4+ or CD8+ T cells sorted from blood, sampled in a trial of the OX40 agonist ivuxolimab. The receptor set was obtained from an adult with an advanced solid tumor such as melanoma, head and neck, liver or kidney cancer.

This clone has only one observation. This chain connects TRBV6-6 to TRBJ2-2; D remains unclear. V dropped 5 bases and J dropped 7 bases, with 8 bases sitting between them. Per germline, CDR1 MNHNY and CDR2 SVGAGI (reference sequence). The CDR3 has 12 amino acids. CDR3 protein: CASSTSGGELFF. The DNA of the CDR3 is TGTGCCAGCAGTACCTCGGGCGGGGAGCTGTTTTTT.

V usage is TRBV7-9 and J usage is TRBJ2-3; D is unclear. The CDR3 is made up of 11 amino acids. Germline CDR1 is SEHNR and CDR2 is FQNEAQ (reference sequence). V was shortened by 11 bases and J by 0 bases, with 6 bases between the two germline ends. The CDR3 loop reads CAGQSTDTQYF. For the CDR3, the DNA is TGTGCCGGGCAGAGCACAGATACGCAGTATTTT.

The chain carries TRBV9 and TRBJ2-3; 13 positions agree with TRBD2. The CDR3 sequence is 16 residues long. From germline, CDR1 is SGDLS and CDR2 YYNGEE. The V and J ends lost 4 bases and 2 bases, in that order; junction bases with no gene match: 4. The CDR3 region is CASSPGTSGATDTQYF. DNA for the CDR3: TGTGCCAGCAGCCCCGGGACTAGCGGGGCCACAGATACGCAGTATTTT.

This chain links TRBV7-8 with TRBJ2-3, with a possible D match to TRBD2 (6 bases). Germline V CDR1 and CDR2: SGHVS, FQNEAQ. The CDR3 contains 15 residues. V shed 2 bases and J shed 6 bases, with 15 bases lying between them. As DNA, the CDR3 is TGTGCCAGCAGCTTAATGTCCGGGAGAGCGGATACGCAGTATTTT. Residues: CASSLMSGRADTQYF.

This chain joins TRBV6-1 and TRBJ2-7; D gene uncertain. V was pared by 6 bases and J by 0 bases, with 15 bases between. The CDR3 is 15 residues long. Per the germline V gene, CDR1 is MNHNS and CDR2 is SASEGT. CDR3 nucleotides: TGTGCCAGCAGCAGAGAGACTGAGTCCTCCTACGAGCAGTACTTC. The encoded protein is CASSRETESSYEQYF.

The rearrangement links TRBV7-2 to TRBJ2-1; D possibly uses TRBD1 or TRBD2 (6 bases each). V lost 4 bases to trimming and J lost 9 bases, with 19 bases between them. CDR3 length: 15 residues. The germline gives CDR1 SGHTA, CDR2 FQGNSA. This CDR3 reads CASSSEVLGGGEQFF. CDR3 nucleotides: TGTGCCAGCAGCTCCGAGGTTTTGGGGGGCGGTGAGCAGTTCTTC.

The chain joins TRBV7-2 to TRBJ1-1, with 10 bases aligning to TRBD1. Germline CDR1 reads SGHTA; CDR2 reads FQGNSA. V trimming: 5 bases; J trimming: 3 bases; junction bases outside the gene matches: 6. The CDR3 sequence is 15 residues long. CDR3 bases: TGTGCCAGCAGCAGAAGGACAGGGGGGGACACTGAAGCTTTCTTT. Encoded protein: CASSRRTGGDTEAFF. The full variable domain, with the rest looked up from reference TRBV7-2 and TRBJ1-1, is GAGVSQSPSNKVTEKGKDVELRCDPISGHTALYWYRQSLGQGLEFLIYFQGNSAPDKSGLPSDRFSAERTGGSVSTLTIQRTQQEDSAVYLCASSRRTGGDTEAFFGQGTRLTVV.

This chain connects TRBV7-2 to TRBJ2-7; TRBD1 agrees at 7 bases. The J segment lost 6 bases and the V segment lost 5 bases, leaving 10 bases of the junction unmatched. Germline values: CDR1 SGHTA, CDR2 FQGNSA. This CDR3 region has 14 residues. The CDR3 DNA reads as TGTGCCAGCAGCCTACAGGGGATATGGGGCGAGCAGTACTTC. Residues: CASSLQGIWGEQYF.

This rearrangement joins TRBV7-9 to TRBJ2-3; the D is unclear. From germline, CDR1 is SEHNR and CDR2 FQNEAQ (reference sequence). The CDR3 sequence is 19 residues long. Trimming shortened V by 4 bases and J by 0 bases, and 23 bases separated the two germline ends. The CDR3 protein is CASSSRGETTQTSTDTQYF. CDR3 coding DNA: TGTGCCAGCAGCTCTAGAGGTGAAACGACCCAAACTAGCACAGATACGCAGTATTTT. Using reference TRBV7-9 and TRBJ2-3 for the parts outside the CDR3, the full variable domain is DTGVSQNPRHKITKRGQNVTFRCDPISEHNRLYWYRQTLGQGPEFLTYFQNEAQLEKSRLLSDRFSAERPKGSFSTLEIQRTEQGDSAMYLCASSSRGETTQTSTDTQYFGPGTRLTVL.

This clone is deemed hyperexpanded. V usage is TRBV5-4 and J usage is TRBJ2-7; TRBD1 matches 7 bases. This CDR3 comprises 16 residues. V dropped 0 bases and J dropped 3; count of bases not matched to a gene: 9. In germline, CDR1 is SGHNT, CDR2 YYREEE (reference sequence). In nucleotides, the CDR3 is TGTGCCAGCAGCTTGGAACCAGGGGGTGATGGCTACGAGCAGTACTTC. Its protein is CASSLEPGGDGYEQYF.

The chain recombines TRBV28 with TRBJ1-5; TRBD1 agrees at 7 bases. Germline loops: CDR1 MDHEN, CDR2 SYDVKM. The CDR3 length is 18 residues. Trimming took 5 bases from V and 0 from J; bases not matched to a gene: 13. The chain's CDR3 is CASSPTLTGWGSNQPQHF. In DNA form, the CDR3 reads TGTGCCAGCAGTCCAACCCTGACAGGGTGGGGTAGCAATCAGCCCCAGCATTTT. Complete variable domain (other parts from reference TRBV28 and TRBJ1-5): DVKVTQSSRYLVKRTGEKVFLECVQDMDHENMFWYRQDPGLGLRLIYFSYDVKMKEKGDIPEGYSVSREKKERFSLILESASTNQTSMYLCASSPTLTGWGSNQPQHFGDGTRLSIL.